Following are 18 T cell receptor beta chains from one sample sequenced in a study of neurological immune-mediated disorders. The time point: longitudinal time-point 3. TCRdb redid the calling of the 5' RACE reads with MiXCR, one entry per CDR3 protein. The sample holds about 80,000 distinct CDR3 sequences, 3.5% to 5.5% seen once. The sequencing sample was made of PBMCs. These receptors came from a woman in her fifties or sixties with multiple sclerosis.

This clonotype was counted at least ten times. This rearrangement joins TRBV15 to TRBJ2-3, with 7 bases identical to TRBD2. From germline, CDR1 is LNHNV and CDR2 YYDKDF (reference sequence). J gave up 5 bases and V 3 bases, and 11 bases lay outside the gene matches. The CDR3 is 16 amino acids. For the CDR3, the DNA is TGTGCCACCAGCAGGGCTGGGGAGGGCTCCATAGATACGCAGTATTTT. Translated, it gives CATSRAGEGSIDTQYF.

This clonotype was detected ten times or more. The chain links TRBV6-1 to TRBJ2-3, with D unresolved. This CDR3 region has 12 residues. Per germline, CDR1 MNHNS and CDR2 SASEGT. V lost 4 bases and J lost 7, with 9 bases in between. As DNA, the CDR3 is TGTGCCAGCAGTGGGGTACCGTATACGCAGTATTTT. It is translated as CASSGVPYTQYF.

This clonotype was counted many times. The chain employs TRBV11-2 and TRBJ1-5; no reliable D call. The CDR3 runs 14 residues. V lost 2 bases to trimming and J lost 9 bases, with 14 bases between them. The germline CDR1 and CDR2 sequences are SGHAT and FQNNGV. Here the CDR3 reads CASSLQSGRGPQHF. As DNA, the CDR3 is TGTGCCAGCAGCTTACAATCGGGTCGGGGGCCCCAGCATTTT.

This clonotype was counted at least ten times. In DNA, the CDR3 is TGCAGCGTTGAAAAGGGGTGGGACGAGCAGTACTTC. Encoded protein: CSVEKGWDEQYF. The V gene is TRBV29-1, the J gene TRBJ2-7; possibly TRBD1 for D (5 bases). Per germline, CDR1 SQVTM and CDR2 ANQGSEA. The V gene lost 2 bases and the J gene lost 5 bases, with 10 bases spanning the gap. The CDR3 sequence is 12 residues long.

There are many counts of this clonotype. The chain employs TRBV5-1 and TRBJ1-4; the D is unclear. V was shortened by 5 bases and J by 3 bases, with 5 bases between the two germline ends. The germline V gene encodes CDR1 SGHRS and CDR2 YFSETQ. The CDR3 is made up of 12 amino acids. The CDR3 sequence is CASRDPNEKLFF. CDR3 DNA sequence: TGCGCCAGCAGGGACCCTAATGAAAAACTGTTTTTT.

This clonotype was counted at least ten times. The chain uses TRBV7-9 and TRBJ2-7; D remains ambiguous. The CDR3 runs 13 residues. Trimming cost V 3 bases and J 0 bases, with 6 bases left between them. CDR1 SEHNR and CDR2 FQNEAQ come from the germline V gene (reference sequence). This CDR3 reads CASSFESSYEQYF. The DNA for the CDR3 is TGTGCCAGCAGCTTTGAGAGCTCCTACGAGCAGTACTTC.

This clonotype was seen ten or more times. The chain carries TRBV27 and TRBJ2-2; 16 bases match TRBD2. Trimming cost V 1 base and J 1 base; bases outside gene matches: 3. Per germline, CDR1 MNHEY and CDR2 SMNVEV (reference sequence). The CDR3 consists of 19 residues. CDR3 DNA sequence: TGTGCCAGCAGTTTATTGGGACTAGCGGGGGGGCGGAACACCGGGGAGCTGTTTTTT. It codes for CASSLLGLAGGRNTGELFF.

This clonotype showed up many times. The V gene is TRBV5-1, the J gene TRBJ2-3; tentatively, D is TRBD2 (5 bases). CDR1 SGHRS and CDR2 YFSETQ come from the germline V gene. This CDR3 region has 17 residues. The V end lost 0 bases, the J end lost 0 bases, and 14 bases lay between the germline ends. CDR3 sequence: CASSLASKPSSTDTQYF. The CDR3 DNA is TGCGCCAGCAGCTTGGCTAGCAAACCGAGTAGCACAGATACGCAGTATTTT.

In its sample, this clonotype was seen a few times. It may be a read error: a sequence one base away is much more abundant. This chain links TRBV5-1 with TRBJ1-3; D is unresolved. This CDR3 comprises 15 residues. Trimming took 0 bases from V and 1 from J, leaving 8 bases between them. Germline-derived CDR1 and CDR2 are SGHRS and YFSETQ. In DNA, the CDR3 is TGCGCCAGCAGCTTGGTGCTGGGTTCTGGAAACACCATATATTTT. Translated: CASSLVLGSGNTIYF.

Ten or more counts support this clonotype. The J gene is TRBJ1-1, the V gene TRBV4-2, with a tentative D call TRBD1 (5 bases). V was shortened by 0 bases and J by 5 bases, with 10 bases between the two germline ends. The CDR3 has 14 amino acids. In germline, CDR1 is LGHNA, CDR2 YNFKEQ. In DNA form, the CDR3 reads TGTGCCAGCAGCCAAGACAGCCCAGGGACTGAAGCTTTCTTT. It encodes CASSQDSPGTEAFF.

The sample holds many counts of this clonotype. CDR3 loop: CSVAGSGLDTQYF. CDR3 nucleotide sequence: TGCAGCGTTGCTGGCTCGGGGCTAGATACGCAGTATTTT. This rearrangement joins TRBV29-1 to TRBJ2-3, with D possibly being TRBD1 or TRBD2 (5 bases each). This CDR3 comprises 13 residues. The V and J ends lost 4 bases and 5 bases respectively, with 13 bases between them. Germline-derived CDR1 and CDR2 are SQVTM and ANQGSEA.

This clonotype was recorded at least ten times. The rearrangement uses TRBV5-5 and TRBJ1-2; unclear D gene. This CDR3 spans 13 amino acids. V was cut by 4 bases and J by 8 bases, with 15 bases left in between. CDR1 and CDR2 from the germline V gene are SGHKS and YYEKEE (reference sequence). DNA for the CDR3: TGTGCCAGCAGCAGCACAGCGCAAGGCGGCTACACCTTC. Amino acid sequence: CASSSTAQGGYTF.

This clonotype was recorded at least ten times. This rearrangement joins TRBV6-5 to TRBJ1-1; D unresolved. Per the germline V gene, CDR1 is MNHEY and CDR2 is SVGAGI. The CDR3 runs to 13 residues. Trimming took off 4 bases at V and 0 bases at J, with 6 bases between the two ends. CDR3 coding DNA: TGTGCCAGCAGTTGGAGGATGAACACTGAAGCTTTCTTT. Amino acid sequence: CASSWRMNTEAFF.

This clonotype was seen repeatedly, ten times or more. At one of its ends the junction is not consistent with the germline gene, which may arise from a read error. This rearrangement joins TRBV5-1 to TRBJ2-2; TRBD1 might be the D (5 bases). The V gene's germline CDR1 is SGHRS and CDR2 YFSETQ. CDR3 size: 14 residues. CDR3 DNA sequence: TGTGCCAGCAGCTTAGGACAGAACACCGGGGAGCTGTTTTTT. It specifies CASSLGQNTGELFF.

This clonotype came up a few times. This chain joins TRBV6-1 and TRBJ2-6, with D unresolved. V lost 6 bases and J lost 4, with 19 bases in between. The CDR3 totals 17 residues. Germline CDR1 reads MNHNS; CDR2 reads SASEGT. CDR3 amino acids: CASRQERSSAGANVLTF. The CDR3 DNA follows: TGTGCCAGCAGGCAAGAACGGAGTTCGGCGGGGGCCAACGTCCTGACTTTC.

This clonotype was observed many times. The genes are TRBV7-2 and TRBJ2-7; 7 bases map to TRBD2. J lost 2 bases, V lost 1 base, and 5 bases had no gene match. The CDR3 runs to 15 residues. Per the germline V gene, CDR1 is SGHTA and CDR2 is FQGNSA. CDR3 in DNA: TGTGCCAGCAGCTTAGAACCGGGGGGACCCTACGAGCAGTACTTC. Its protein product is CASSLEPGGPYEQYF.

This clonotype was counted many times. The chain joins TRBV20-1 to TRBJ1-2; 7 bases are shared with TRBD1. Germline V gene data show CDR1 as DFQATT and CDR2 as SNEGSKA (reference sequence). V lost 0 bases and J lost 6; bases outside the gene matches: 4. The CDR3 covers 13 residues. CDR3 region: CSAREWRGHGYTF. Written as DNA, the CDR3 is TGCAGTGCTAGAGAATGGAGGGGGCATGGCTACACCTTC.

This clonotype occurred many times. One end of the junction varies from germline; a read error may be responsible. The chain employs TRBV7-9 and TRBJ2-1, with D possibly being TRBD2 (5 bases). This CDR3 spans 12 amino acids. Germline V gives CDR1 SEHNR, CDR2 FQNEAQ (reference sequence). CDR3 residues: CASRLEGNEQFF. The DNA of the CDR3 is TGTGCCAGCAGGTTAGAGGGCAATGAGCAGTTCTTC.